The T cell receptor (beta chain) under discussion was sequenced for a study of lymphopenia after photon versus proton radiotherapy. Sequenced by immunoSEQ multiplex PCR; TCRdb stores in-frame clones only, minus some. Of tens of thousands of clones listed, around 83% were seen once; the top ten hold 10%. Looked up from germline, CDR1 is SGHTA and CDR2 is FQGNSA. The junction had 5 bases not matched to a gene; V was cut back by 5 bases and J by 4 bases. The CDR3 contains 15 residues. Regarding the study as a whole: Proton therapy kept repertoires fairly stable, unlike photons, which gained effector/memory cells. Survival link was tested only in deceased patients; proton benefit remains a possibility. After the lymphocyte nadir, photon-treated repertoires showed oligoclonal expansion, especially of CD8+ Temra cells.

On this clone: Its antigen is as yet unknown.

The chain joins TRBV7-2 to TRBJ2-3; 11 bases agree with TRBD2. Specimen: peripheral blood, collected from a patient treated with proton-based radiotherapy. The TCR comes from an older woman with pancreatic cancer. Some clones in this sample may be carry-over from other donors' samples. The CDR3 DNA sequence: TGTGCCAGCAGCCAACTAGCGGGAGAGGCAGATACGCAGTATTTT. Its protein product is CASSQLAGEADTQYF.